The 29 T cell receptor beta chains in this list originate from one sample, sequenced in a study of tumor-infiltrating lymphocytes in primary liver carcinoma. From approximately 20-30 mg of unsorted bulk tissue, DNA and RNA were co-extracted together. With a constant-region primer, TCR beta cDNA was made from 450 to 650 ng of total RNA. Investigators got TCR beta libraries out of three nested multiplex PCR rounds, done with slightly modified ARM-PCR. It was with TRBV1-TRBV30 forward primers and a C-beta reverse primer that the first two PCR rounds were run, at around 10 cycles each. Each CDR3 protein is one row after TCRdb ran MiXCR on the multiplex PCR reads. The data show about 200,000 distinct CDR3 sequences, just under 85% seen once. Sequences were obtained from tumor tissue from primary liver carcinoma. Receptors were obtained from a man in his forties with primary liver carcinoma and hepatitis B virus infection.

The V call is TRBV18, the J call TRBJ2-1; 7 positions match TRBD1. V trimming: 1 base; J trimming: 8 bases; junction bases outside the gene matches: 8. CDR1 and CDR2 (germline): KGHSH, LQKENI. CDR3 length: 15 amino acids. CDR3 sequence reads: CASSPRQGAGDEQFF. In nucleotides, the CDR3 is TGTGCCAGCTCACCACGACAGGGAGCCGGGGATGAGCAGTTCTTC.

Concerning this clonotype: Compared with germline, one end of the junction differs, possibly owing to a read error. CDR3 region: CASCSGREGNLSYEHYF. CDR3 in DNA: TGTGCCAGCTGTAGCGGGAGGGAAGGAAATCTCTCCTACGAGCATTACTTC. This rearrangement joins TRBV6-2 or TRBV6-3 to TRBJ2-7, with 11 bases identical to TRBD2. Looked up from germline, CDR1 is MNHEY and CDR2 is SVGEGT. This CDR3 has 17 amino acids.

This chain links TRBV6-6 with TRBJ1-1; possible D gene TRBD1, 5 bases. CDR1 is MNHNY and CDR2 is SVGAGI in the germline V gene (reference sequence). The CDR3 sequence is 14 residues long. V was cut by 7 bases and J by 1 base, with 13 bases left in between. The CDR3 here is CASNNQGGNTEAFF. CDR3 nucleotides: TGTGCCAGCAATAACCAGGGAGGGAACACTGAAGCTTTCTTT.

As regards this clonotype: This may be a read error, as it is one base from a much larger clone. The rearrangement joins TRBV5-1 to TRBJ2-1; a weak D match, TRBD1 (5 bases). Germline values: CDR1 SGHRS, CDR2 YFSETQ. The CDR3 extends over 13 amino acids. Trimming stripped 9 bases from V and 8 bases from J, with 18 bases between. CDR3 nucleotide sequence: TGCGCCAACAGACGAAACCTAGGGGATGAGCAGTTCTTC. It encodes CANRRNLGDEQFF.

About this clonotype: One end of the junction is discordant with germline, which a read error may explain. V usage is TRBV5-6 and J usage is TRBJ2-7; TRBD2 aligns across 9 bases. Germline V CDR1 and CDR2: SGHDT, YYEEEE. The CDR3 is 16 residues long. This CDR3 reads CASSNTWREGSYERYF. The CDR3 nucleotides read TGTGCCAGCAGCAATACATGGCGGGAGGGCTCCTACGAGCGGTACTTC.

About this clonotype itself: One end of the junction fails to match germline, which may point to a read error. The chain combines TRBV28 with TRBJ1-5; D perhaps matches TRBD1 (5 bases). The germline V gene encodes CDR1 MDHEN and CDR2 SYDVKM. The CDR3 is 14 residues long. CDR3 loop: CAGSLRQRGQPQHF. As DNA, the CDR3 is TGTGCCGGCAGTCTCAGACAGAGAGGGCAGCCCCAGCATTTT.

In the case of this clonotype: The CDR3 does not end in the conserved phenylalanine or tryptophan, so this is likely a read error. J is TRBJ2-5 and V is TRBV20-1; the D is unclear. Looked up from germline, CDR1 is DFQATT and CDR2 is SNEGSKA (reference sequence). Deletions cut 2 bases from V and 0 bases from J, with 4 bases between. This CDR3 has 12 residues. CDR3 in amino acids: CSARPNQETQYL. DNA for the CDR3: TGCAGTGCTAGACCGAACCAAGAGACCCAGTACTTA.

In the case of this clonotype: Possible read error: a much larger clone is one base away. This chain connects TRBV28 to TRBJ2-7; TRBD1 matches 9 bases. Germline CDR1 and CDR2: MDHEN and SYDVKM. CDR3 length equals 14 residues. The CDR3 spells CTSSGGTGTGEQYF. DNA for the CDR3: TGTACCAGCAGCGGAGGGACAGGGACAGGAGAGCAGTACTTC.

This clonotype was seen more than once but under ten times. Given a much more abundant clone one base away, this may be a read error. This chain links TRBV12-3 or TRBV12-4 with TRBJ1-6; D is unclear. CDR3 size: 12 residues. The V end was cut by 6 bases, the J end by 14 bases, with 14 bases between. In nucleotides, the CDR3 is TGTGCCAGCAGCCGTGAGATGGTCACCCTCCACTTT. Translation gives CASSREMVTLHF.

Of note for this clonotype: An end of the junction does not agree with germline; a read error may underlie this. The chain has TRBV7-9 and TRBJ2-7; D is undetermined. The germline gives CDR1 SEHNR, CDR2 FQNEAQ (reference sequence). The CDR3 loop spans 15 amino acids. CDR3 residues: CANSLDPQTSFEQYF. CDR3 in DNA: TGTGCCAACAGCTTGGACCCCCAAACCTCCTTCGAGCAGTACTTC.

About this clonotype: The CDR3 does not end in the conserved phenylalanine or tryptophan, so this is likely a read error. V gene TRBV4-1 combines with J gene TRBJ2-1, with 11 nucleotides matching TRBD2. CDR1 is MGHRA, CDR2 YSYEKL, per germline. The CDR3 runs to 16 residues. After removal of 4 bases from V and 11 bases from J, the junction contained 13 bases not matched to a gene. Written as DNA, the CDR3 is TGCGCCAGCAGCCCCGAACTAGCGGGGGCTTATAATAAGCAGTTCTCC. Protein: CASSPELAGAYNKQFS.

This chain links TRBV4-2 with TRBJ2-1; D assignment may be TRBD1 or TRBD2 (5 bases each). The CDR3 runs to 16 residues. Deletions cut 2 bases from V and 15 bases from J, with 26 bases between. The germline CDR1 and CDR2 sequences are LGHNA and YNFKEQ. CDR3 nucleotides: TGTGCCAGCAGCCAACACCTCGGGACGGGTAACAATGAACTGTTCTTC. Encoded protein: CASSQHLGTGNNELFF.

Remarks on this clonotype: One end of the junction varies from germline; a read error may be responsible. The chain is built from TRBV6-6 and TRBJ1-2, with D possibly being TRBD1 (6 bases). The V gene's germline CDR1 is MNHNY and CDR2 SVGAGI (reference sequence). This CDR3 contains 12 residues. CDR3 sequence reads: CAGRQYTGTYTF. In DNA form, the CDR3 reads TGTGCCGGCAGACAATACACAGGGACTTACACCTTC.

With respect to this clonotype: An end of the junction does not agree with germline; a read error may underlie this. V is TRBV6-2 or TRBV6-3 and J is TRBJ2-1, with TRBD2 as a possible D gene (5 bases). The CDR3 loop spans 13 amino acids. The germline V gene has CDR1 MNHEY and CDR2 SVGEGT. This CDR3 reads CASSYQLVSEEFF. The CDR3 nucleotides are TGTGCCAGCAGTTATCAACTAGTCAGTGAGGAGTTCTTC.

To note about this clonotype: As the CDR3 is not closed by the conserved phenylalanine or tryptophan, this likely results from a read error. The DNA is left out, because the CDR3 cannot be placed on it with certainty; the CDR3 is given as TCRdb lists it. V gene TRBV5-1 combines with J gene TRBJ2-5; TRBD1 is taken as the D call from the table, unchecked against the DNA. Germline-derived CDR1 and CDR2 are SGHRS and YFSETQ. Counting both end residues, the CDR3 totals 15 amino acids. The CDR3 region is CVTQTGQGAHETLYL.

For this clonotype: Since a much larger clone is just one base distant, this may be a read error. V usage is TRBV30 and J usage is TRBJ2-2; 7 bases are shared with TRBD1. The CDR3 extends over 15 amino acids. CDR1 is GTSNPN, CDR2 SVGIG, per germline (reference sequence). The CDR3, as DNA: TGTGCCTGGAGTCCGGGACAGATGAACACCGGGAAGCTGTTTTTT. Encoded protein: CAWSPGQMNTGKLFF.

As for this clonotype: One end of the junction varies from germline; a read error may be responsible. The V call is TRBV5-8, the J call TRBJ2-1; D is unresolved. Germline CDR1 SGHTS, CDR2 YDEGEE. This CDR3 is built from 14 residues. CDR3 protein: CASSLESIGNEQFF. CDR3 coding DNA: TGTGCCAGCAGTTTGGAGTCCATAGGGAATGAGCAGTTCTTC.

The chain couples TRBV25-1 to TRBJ1-6; D unclear. V was shortened by 3 bases and J by 2 bases, with 8 bases between the two germline ends. CDR1 and CDR2 (germline): MGHDK, SYGVNS. The CDR3 covers 15 residues. This chain's CDR3 is CASSELDPYNSPLHF. The CDR3 nucleotides read TGTGCCAGCAGTGAGCTGGACCCCTATAATTCACCCCTCCACTTT.

As for this clonotype: One end of the junction does not line up with germline, which may come from a read error. The chain recombines TRBV28 with TRBJ1-1; D may be TRBD1 (6 bases). The CDR3 extends over 14 amino acids. Germline values: CDR1 MDHEN, CDR2 SYDVKM. This CDR3 reads CASTPGGGNTEAFF. The CDR3 bases are TGTGCTAGCACCCCCGGAGGGGGGAACACTGAAGCTTTCTTT.

About this clonotype itself: Relative to the germline gene, one junction end is altered; a read error may explain this. The V and J genes are TRBV12-3 or TRBV12-4 and TRBJ2-5; TRBD2 might be the D (5 bases). There are 14 residues in the CDR3. The CDR3 sequence is CGSSSERTGETQWF. The CDR3 region has the DNA TGTGGCAGCAGTTCAGAGCGTACCGGGGAGACCCAGTGGTTC.

Details on this clonotype: Here the CDR3 omits its conserved ending phenylalanine or tryptophan, so a read error is the likely source. This chain links TRBV11-2 with TRBJ2-7; 9 bases are shared with TRBD1. The CDR3 totals 15 residues. The V gene's germline CDR1 is SGHAT and CDR2 FQNNGV. CDR3 in amino acids: CASSLRRTGENEQYY. CDR3 in DNA: TGCGCCAGCAGCTTACGAAGGACAGGGGAAAACGAGCAGTACTAC.

For this clonotype: The CDR3 does not end in the conserved phenylalanine or tryptophan, so this is likely a read error. The chain links TRBV29-1 to TRBJ2-7; D may correspond to TRBD1 or TRBD2 (5 bases each). CDR3 length: 16 amino acids. Germline V lookup: CDR1 SQVTM, CDR2 ANQGSEA. CDR3 in DNA: TGCAGCGCCATGACATCTGGGACCGGCTCTCCCTACAAGCAGTACTAC. As protein: CSAMTSGTGSPYKQYY.

To note about this clonotype: The CDR3 does not close with the conserved phenylalanine or tryptophan, likely indicating a read error. The chain combines TRBV4-2 with TRBJ1-1, with unresolved D. The CDR3 length is 14 residues. CDR1 is LGHNA and CDR2 is YNFKEQ in the germline V gene. CDR3 nucleotides: TGTGCCGGCAGCCAAGGCGGGTTGAACACTGAAGCTTTCATT. Protein sequence: CAGSQGGLNTEAFI.

This clonotype came up many times. CDR3 sequence: CASTHGRGLLNEQFF. Here the CDR3 DNA reads TGTGCCAGCACCCACGGTAGGGGACTTCTTAATGAGCAGTTCTTC. This chain links TRBV12-3 or TRBV12-4 with TRBJ2-1, with D possibly TRBD2 on 6 matching bases. Trimming took 7 bases from V and 7 from J, leaving 20 bases between them. This CDR3 is 15 amino acids long.

This clonotype was observed a few times. One end of the junction fails to match germline, which may point to a read error. V is TRBV4-3 and J is TRBJ2-7; possibly TRBD2 for D (6 bases). This CDR3 has 16 residues. Per germline, CDR1 LGHNA and CDR2 YSLEER. DNA of the CDR3: TGTGTCAGCAGCCAAGATTTTGGGAGGACATCGGACGAGCAGTACTTC. Its protein product is CVSSQDFGRTSDEQYF.

To note about this clonotype: Because it lacks the conserved phenylalanine or tryptophan at the end, this CDR3 is likely a read error. The V and J genes are TRBV13 and TRBJ2-2; 13 nucleotides match TRBD2. V gave up 2 bases and J gave up 7 bases; unmatched junction bases: 4. The CDR3 loop spans 16 amino acids. The germline V gene has CDR1 PRHDT and CDR2 FYEKMQ (reference sequence). CDR3: CASSLRLAGGHGELFS. The CDR3 coding sequence is TGTGCCAGCAGCTTAAGACTAGCGGGAGGACACGGGGAGCTGTTTTCT.

Notes on this clonotype: Here the CDR3 omits its conserved ending phenylalanine or tryptophan, so a read error is the likely source. The DNA is omitted, as the CDR3 cannot be located on it reliably, and the CDR3 follows TCRdb's listing. The rearrangement joins TRBV5-6 to TRBJ2-3; TRBD1, the table's D call, was not compared with the DNA. The CDR3 is made up of 14 amino acids, end residues included. Germline values: CDR1 SGHDT, CDR2 YYEEEE. CDR3 sequence reads: CASSMQGATDTHYH.

The chain uses TRBV29-1 and TRBJ1-2, with TRBD1 matching 8 bases. Trimming removed 2 bases from V and 13 bases from J; junction bases left unmatched: 21. The CDR3 runs 16 residues. The germline gives CDR1 SQVTM, CDR2 ANQGSEA. The CDR3 region is CSVEKSQEDRDYRCTF. CDR3 DNA: TGCAGCGTTGAAAAAAGTCAGGAGGACAGGGACTATCGCTGCACCTTC.

To note about this clonotype: The conserved phenylalanine or tryptophan normally closing the CDR3 is absent here, so this likely arose from a read error. The chain joins TRBV4-1 to TRBJ1-5, with no clear D. The germline V gene has CDR1 MGHRA and CDR2 YSYEKL. The CDR3 spans 17 residues. CDR3: CASSQDLRLSANHPQHS. CDR3 DNA sequence: TGCGCCAGCAGCCAAGATTTACGGCTATCGGCGAATCATCCCCAGCATTCT.